The entry that follows covers one TCR beta chain sequence. Trimming cost V 3 bases and J 1 base, with 13 bases left between them. Germline loops: CDR1 LNHDA, CDR2 SQIVND (reference sequence). The CDR3 consists of 15 residues. The data belong to a study of T cell responses to AZD1222 COVID-19 vaccine. The assay was immunoSEQ multiplex PCR, and TCRdb's table has in-frame clones only and misses some. The table shows 85,000 to 100,000 clones, with approximately 80% occurring only once. The origin of this receptor is an adult in good health. The chain links TRBV19 to TRBJ2-7; perhaps TRBD2 as D (5 bases). This specimen was peripheral blood, taken on day 0 of AZD1222 vaccination. The DNA for the CDR3 is TGTGCCAGTAGTATCGGTCTAGCCGGATCCTACGAGCAGTACTTC. Encoded protein: CASSIGLAGSYEQYF.